This TCR beta chain was sequenced during a study of T cell changes during pregnancy in multiple sclerosis. Some clones are missing from TCRdb's copy, which holds only in-frame ones; the method was immunoSEQ multiplex PCR. The sample consists of under 55,000 clones, roughly 92% of them appearing once. This sample comprised CD4+ T cells from peripheral blood mononuclear cells, obtained in the third trimester of pregnancy. This TCR derives from a female donor with multiple sclerosis, enrolled in a pregnancy study.

The CDR3 region has the DNA TGTGCCAGCAGGGATAGGGCAGGGGGCTCCTACAATGAGCAGTTCTTC. This codes for CASRDRAGGSYNEQFF. V is TRBV6-6 and J is TRBJ2-1; 7 bases fit TRBD1. Germline V gives CDR1 MNHNY, CDR2 SVGAGI (reference sequence). The length of the CDR3 is 16 residues. After removal of 6 bases from V and 0 bases from J, the junction contained 8 bases not matched to a gene.